The 16 T cell receptor beta chains presented below share a single source sample, sequenced in a study of cytomegalovirus exposure and HLA in healthy donors. PCR primers comprised 60 Vbeta and 13 Jbeta primers. The repertoire was sequenced with immunoSEQ multiplex PCR; TCRdb's copy has only in-frame clones and lacks some. The sample lists 150,000 to 200,000 clones; roughly 74% were seen once. Sequenced input: PBMCs. The receptors were sampled from a male donor in good health and CMV-seronegative.

DNA for the CDR3: TGTGCCAGCAGCCGGCCAACTAGCGGGAGTAGGGGGGAGCTGTTTTTT. Protein product: CASSRPTSGSRGELFF. The V and J genes are TRBV28 and TRBJ2-2, with 11 bases aligning to TRBD2. The CDR3 is made up of 16 amino acids. Germline CDR1 and CDR2: MDHEN and SYDVKM. V trimming: 6 bases; J trimming: 8 bases; junction bases outside the gene matches: 11.

The J gene is TRBJ2-5, the V gene TRBV2; TRBD2 might be the D (5 bases). The V gene's germline CDR1 is SNHLY and CDR2 FYNNEI. V was cut by 8 bases and J by 5 bases, with 12 bases left in between. The CDR3 covers 12 residues. This CDR3 reads CASLTSVETQYF. CDR3 nucleotides: TGTGCCAGCCTAACTAGTGTGGAGACCCAGTACTTC.

The chain has TRBV5-6 and TRBJ2-2; 7 nucleotides match TRBD1. The CDR3 loop spans 16 amino acids. Per germline, CDR1 SGHDT and CDR2 YYEEEE. J was trimmed by 3 bases and V by 5 bases; bases with no gene match: 10. As DNA, the CDR3 is TGTGCCAGCAGACACAGGGACAGCTCGTACACCGGGGAGCTGTTTTTT. Its translation: CASRHRDSSYTGELFF.

The rearrangement uses TRBV11-2 and TRBJ2-5; a possible D gene is TRBD2 (5 bases). The CDR3 contains 16 residues. Trimming took off 2 bases at V and 1 base at J, with 14 bases between the two ends. Germline V lookup: CDR1 SGHAT, CDR2 FQNNGV. CDR3 nucleotide sequence: TGTGCCAGCAGCTTAAGAGGACTGGGTCGCCAAGAGACCCAGTACTTC. It codes for CASSLRGLGRQETQYF.

The rearrangement uses TRBV7-9 and TRBJ1-3; D gene unclear. The CDR3 has 11 residues. From germline, CDR1 is SEHNR and CDR2 FQNEAQ (reference sequence). Between the trimmed V and J ends, which lost 4 bases and 7 bases, there was a span of 5 bases. CDR3: CASSSGNTIYF. In nucleotides, the CDR3 is TGTGCCAGCAGCTCGGGTAACACCATATATTTT.

This clone was seen more than once but under ten times. This chain uses TRBV7-9 with TRBJ1-1, with 9 bases identical to TRBD1. This CDR3 spans 12 amino acids. The germline V gene encodes CDR1 SEHNR and CDR2 FQNEAQ (reference sequence). After removal of 5 bases from V and 8 bases from J, the junction contained 3 bases not matched to a gene. CDR3 sequence reads: CASSGDRGEAFF. DNA for the CDR3: TGTGCCAGCAGCGGCGACAGGGGGGAAGCTTTCTTT.

With respect to this clone: A junction end diverges from the germline sequence, so it may reflect a read error. The chain joins TRBV2 to TRBJ1-6; tentative D call: TRBD1 (5 bases). The CDR3 contains 13 residues. Germline CDR1 reads SNHLY; CDR2 reads FYNNEI. The CDR3 spells CASKGRALDGQYF. The CDR3 DNA follows: TGTGCCAGCAAGGGCAGGGCCCTAGACGGGCAGTACTTT.

The chain uses TRBV5-4 and TRBJ2-1; TRBD2 agrees at 8 bases. V was pared by 2 bases and J by 7 bases, with 8 bases of the junction left unmatched. The CDR3 extends over 15 amino acids. Germline CDR1 reads SGHNT; CDR2 reads YYREEE (reference sequence). The chain's CDR3 is CASSLRASGLNEQFF. The CDR3 region has the DNA TGTGCCAGCAGCTTACGAGCTAGCGGGCTTAATGAGCAGTTCTTC.

The chain has TRBV4-2 and TRBJ1-1, with 7 bases that match TRBD1. The J segment lost 1 base and the V segment lost 4 bases, leaving 6 bases of the junction unmatched. The CDR3 consists of 15 residues. Germline V gives CDR1 LGHNA, CDR2 YNFKEQ. The CDR3, as DNA: TGTGCCAGCAGCCGACTAGGGACAGCGAACACTGAAGCTTTCTTT. Its protein is CASSRLGTANTEAFF.

This chain links TRBV5-1 with TRBJ2-3; maybe TRBD2 (6 bases). CDR3 size: 16 residues. The V gene's germline CDR1 is SGHRS and CDR2 YFSETQ. Trimming shortened V by 0 bases and J by 4 bases, and 15 bases separated the two germline ends. CDR3: CASSLGGRAGPDTQYF. The CDR3 bases are TGCGCCAGCAGCTTGGGAGGACGGGCGGGACCAGATACGCAGTATTTT.

This chain joins TRBV6-5 and TRBJ2-4; possible D gene TRBD1, 6 bases. In germline, CDR1 is MNHEY, CDR2 SVGAGI. The CDR3 runs to 15 residues. V lost 2 bases to trimming and J lost 5 bases, with 13 bases between them. DNA for the CDR3: TGTGCCAGCAGTTACGGGCCCAGGGGCCAAAACATTCAGTACTTC. Its translation is CASSYGPRGQNIQYF.

This rearrangement joins TRBV7-2 to TRBJ2-7; no reliable D call. V was cut by 3 bases and J by 0 bases, with 12 bases left in between. CDR1 and CDR2 (germline): SGHTA, FQGNSA. The CDR3 sequence is 15 residues long. CDR3 sequence (DNA): TGTGCCAGCAGCTTTGGCGGCTCAAGCTCCTACGAGCAGTACTTC. As protein: CASSFGGSSSYEQYF. Filled out from reference TRBV7-2 and TRBJ2-7, the complete variable domain reads GAGVSQSPSNKVTEKGKDVELRCDPISGHTALYWYRQSLGQGLEFLIYFQGNSAPDKSGLPSDRFSAERTGGSVSTLTIQRTQQEDSAVYLCASSFGGSSSYEQYFGPGTRLTVT.

This clone was seen once. J is TRBJ2-7 and V is TRBV28, with 11 bases fitting TRBD2. This CDR3 has 15 residues. Germline lookup yields CDR1 MDHEN and CDR2 SYDVKM. Losses at the gene ends were 2 bases for V and 7 bases for J; bases not matched to a gene: 7. CDR3 nucleotides: TGTGCCAGCAGTTTACGGACTAGCGGGTCGGGAGAGCAGTACTTC. Its translation: CASSLRTSGSGEQYF.

The chain links TRBV6-5 to TRBJ1-1; D is uncertain. This CDR3 is built from 12 residues. Germline V gene lookup returns CDR1 MNHEY and CDR2 SVGAGI. The ends were cut back, 8 bases at V and 4 bases at J, with 11 bases in the middle. In nucleotides, the CDR3 is TGTGCCAGCGTCTCCCCAGGCACTGAAGCTTTCTTT. Its translation is CASVSPGTEAFF.

The chain joins TRBV27 to TRBJ2-2; possible D gene TRBD2, 5 bases. Germline loops: CDR1 MNHEY, CDR2 SMNVEV (reference sequence). Between the trimmed V and J ends, which lost 7 bases and 5 bases, there was a span of 11 bases. The CDR3 covers 13 residues. This chain's CDR3 is CASTLTGTGELFF. The CDR3 DNA sequence: TGTGCCAGCACCCTAACGGGGACCGGGGAGCTGTTTTTT.

V is TRBV30 and J is TRBJ2-7, with 9 bases matching TRBD1. Looked up from germline, CDR1 is GTSNPN and CDR2 is SVGIG (reference sequence). The V and J ends lost 5 bases and 5 bases, in that order; junction bases with no gene match: 7. The CDR3 length is 13 residues. The CDR3 DNA follows: TGTGCCTGGGTCATGGGACAGGGTGACGAGCAGTACTTC. Protein product: CAWVMGQGDEQYF.